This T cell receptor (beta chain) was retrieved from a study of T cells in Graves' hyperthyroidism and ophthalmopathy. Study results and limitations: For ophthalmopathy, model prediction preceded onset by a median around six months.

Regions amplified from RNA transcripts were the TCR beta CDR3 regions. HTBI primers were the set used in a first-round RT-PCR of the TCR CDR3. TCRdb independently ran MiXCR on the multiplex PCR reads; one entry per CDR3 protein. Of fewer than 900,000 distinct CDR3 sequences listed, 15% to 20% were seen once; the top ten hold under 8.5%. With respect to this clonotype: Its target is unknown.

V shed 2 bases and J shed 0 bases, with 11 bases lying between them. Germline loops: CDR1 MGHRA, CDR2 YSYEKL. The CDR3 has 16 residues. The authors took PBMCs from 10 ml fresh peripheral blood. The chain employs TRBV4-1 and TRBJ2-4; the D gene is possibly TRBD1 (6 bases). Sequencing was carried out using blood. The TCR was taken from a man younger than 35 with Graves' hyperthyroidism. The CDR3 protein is CASSQWTDLAKNIQYF. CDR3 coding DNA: TGCGCCAGCAGCCAATGGACAGATCTAGCCAAAAACATTCAGTACTTC.